This TCR beta chain was recovered during a study of cytomegalovirus exposure and HLA in healthy donors. Study-wide findings and caveats: Later genetic work tied a missense DCLRE1C variant to beta-chain V and J trimming. As was reported, the HLA-A and HLA-B alleles of most subjects were accurately predicted from TCR beta sequences.

Concerning this clone itself: What it recognizes is unknown.

With 2 bases removed from V and 2 bases from J, the gap between germline ends came to 16 bases. Germline CDR1 SSHAT, CDR2 FNYEAQ (reference sequence). This CDR3 has 16 amino acids. Primers for the PCR totalled 60 Vbeta and 13 Jbeta. TCRdb's copy holds only in-frame clones and misses some; the assay was immunoSEQ multiplex PCR. The table has 30,000 to 40,000 clones, roughly nine tenths seen once; the top ten hold approximately 2.4%. This chain links TRBV7-7 with TRBJ2-7; TRBD1 might be the D (6 bases). The receptor comes from a woman aged 18-29 years in good health and CMV-seronegative. Sequenced input: PBMCs. CDR3 bases: TGTGCCAGCAGCTTAAAGGTAACAGGGTCCCCCTACGAGCAGTACTTC. Its protein is CASSLKVTGSPYEQYF.